This T cell receptor beta chain was identified in a study of blood T cell repertoires in COVID-19. Study as a whole: Acute-phase and convalescent COVID-19 samples originated in the United States, Italy and Spain. T cells, B-cell-depleted T cells, or PBMCs provided the cDNA or gDNA that served as material.

Original handling: Counts of nucleated cells, estimated from reference gene primer amplification, were obtained. Measured with immunoSEQ multiplex PCR; TCRdb has only the in-frame clones, and not every one. V and J calls and clone size are those listed in that table; D and trimming were worked out from the DNA. The profile shows 150,000 to 200,000 clones, roughly four fifths of them singletons. V was trimmed by 4 bases and J by 2 bases, leaving 5 bases between them. CDR3 size: 12 residues. CDR1 KGHSH and CDR2 LQKENI come from the germline V gene. Participant age was 18 to 89 years, and participants resided in fewer than 25 US areas.

The receptor was derived from a man aged 40-49 years who had recovered from COVID-19. V is TRBV18 and J is TRBJ1-2, with D unclear. The specimen sequenced was PBMCs or T cells enriched from blood (not recorded which). The CDR3: CASSLQNYGYTF. In nucleotides, the CDR3 is TGTGCCAGCTCACTACAAAACTATGGCTACACCTTC.